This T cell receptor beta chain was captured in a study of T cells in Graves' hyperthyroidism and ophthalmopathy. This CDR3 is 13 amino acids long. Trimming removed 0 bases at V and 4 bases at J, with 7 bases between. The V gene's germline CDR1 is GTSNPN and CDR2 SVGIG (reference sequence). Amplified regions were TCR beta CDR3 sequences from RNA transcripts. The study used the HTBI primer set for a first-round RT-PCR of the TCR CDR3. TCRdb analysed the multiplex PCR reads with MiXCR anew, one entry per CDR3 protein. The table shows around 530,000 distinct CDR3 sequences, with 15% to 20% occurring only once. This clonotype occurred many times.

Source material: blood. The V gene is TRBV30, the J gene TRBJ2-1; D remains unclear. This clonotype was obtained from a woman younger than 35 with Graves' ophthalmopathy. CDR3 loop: CAWSVFGYNEQFF. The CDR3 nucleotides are TGTGCCTGGAGTGTTTTTGGGTACAATGAGCAGTTCTTC.